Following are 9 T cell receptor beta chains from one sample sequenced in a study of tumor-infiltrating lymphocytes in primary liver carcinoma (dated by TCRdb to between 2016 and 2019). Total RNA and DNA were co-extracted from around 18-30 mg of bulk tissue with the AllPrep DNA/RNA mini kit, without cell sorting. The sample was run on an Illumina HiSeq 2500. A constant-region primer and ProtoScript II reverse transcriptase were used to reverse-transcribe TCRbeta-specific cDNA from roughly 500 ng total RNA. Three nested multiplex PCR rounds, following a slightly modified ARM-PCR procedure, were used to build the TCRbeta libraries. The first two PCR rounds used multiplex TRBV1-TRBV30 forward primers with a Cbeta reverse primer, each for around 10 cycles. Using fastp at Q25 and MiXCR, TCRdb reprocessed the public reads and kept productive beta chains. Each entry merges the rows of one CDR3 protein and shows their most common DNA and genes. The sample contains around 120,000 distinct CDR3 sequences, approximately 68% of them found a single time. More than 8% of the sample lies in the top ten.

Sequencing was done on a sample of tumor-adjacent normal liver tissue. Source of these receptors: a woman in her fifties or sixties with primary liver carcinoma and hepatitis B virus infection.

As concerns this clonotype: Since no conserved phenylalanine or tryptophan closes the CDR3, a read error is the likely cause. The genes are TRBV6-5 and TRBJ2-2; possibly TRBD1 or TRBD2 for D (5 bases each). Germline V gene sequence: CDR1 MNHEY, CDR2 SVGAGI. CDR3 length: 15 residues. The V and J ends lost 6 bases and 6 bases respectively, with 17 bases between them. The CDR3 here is CASRDGDRDAGELFS. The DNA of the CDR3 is TGTGCCAGCAGGGATGGGGATCGGGACGCCGGGGAGCTGTTTTCT.

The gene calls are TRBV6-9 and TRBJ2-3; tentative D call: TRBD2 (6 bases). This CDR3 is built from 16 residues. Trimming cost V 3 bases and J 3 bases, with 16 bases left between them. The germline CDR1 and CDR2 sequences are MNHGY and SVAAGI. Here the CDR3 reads CASSYGRETHTDTQYF. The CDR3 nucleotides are TGTGCCAGCAGTTACGGTCGGGAGACGCATACAGATACGCAGTATTTT.

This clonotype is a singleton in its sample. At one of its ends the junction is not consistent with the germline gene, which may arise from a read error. The CDR3 DNA sequence: TGTGCCAGCCGCTTAGGTGGATCCCCGAACACAGAAGCTTTCTTT. As protein: CASRLGGSPNTEAFF. This chain uses TRBV7-9 with TRBJ1-1; no firm D call. The CDR3 totals 15 residues. CDR1 is SEHNR and CDR2 is FQNEAQ in the germline V gene (reference sequence).

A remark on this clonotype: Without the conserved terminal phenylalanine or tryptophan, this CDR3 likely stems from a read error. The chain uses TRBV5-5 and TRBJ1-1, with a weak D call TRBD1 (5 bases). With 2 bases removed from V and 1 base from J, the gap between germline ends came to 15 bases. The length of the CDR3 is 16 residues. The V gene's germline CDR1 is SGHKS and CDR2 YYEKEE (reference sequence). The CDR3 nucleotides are TGTGCCAGCAGCTTAAAAGGCTGGGGGTGGAACACTGAAGCTTTCCTT. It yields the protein CASSLKGWGWNTEAFL.

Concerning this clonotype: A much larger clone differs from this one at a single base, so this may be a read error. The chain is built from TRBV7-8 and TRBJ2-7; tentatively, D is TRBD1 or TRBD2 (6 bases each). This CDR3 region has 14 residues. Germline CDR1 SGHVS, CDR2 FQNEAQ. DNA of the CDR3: TGTGCCTGCAGCTCCCCCAGGGGAGGAGGCGAGCAGTACTTC. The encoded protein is CACSSPRGGGEQYF.

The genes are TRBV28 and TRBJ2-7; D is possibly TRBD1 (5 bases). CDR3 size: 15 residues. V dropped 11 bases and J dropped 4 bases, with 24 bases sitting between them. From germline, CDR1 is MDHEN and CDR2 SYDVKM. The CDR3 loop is CAGGFMRTPNYEQYF. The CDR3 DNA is TGTGCCGGCGGCTTTATGAGGACACCCAATTACGAGCAGTACTTC. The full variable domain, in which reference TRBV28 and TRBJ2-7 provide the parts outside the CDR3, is DVKVTQSSRYLVKRTGEKVFLECVQDMDHENMFWYRQDPGLGLRLIYFSYDVKMKEKGDIPEGYSVSREKKERFSLILESASTNQTSMYLCAGGFMRTPNYEQYFGPGTRLTVT.

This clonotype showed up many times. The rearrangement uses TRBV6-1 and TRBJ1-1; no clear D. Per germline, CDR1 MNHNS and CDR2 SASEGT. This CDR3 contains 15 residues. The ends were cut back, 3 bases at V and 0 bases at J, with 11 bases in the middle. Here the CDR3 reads CASSEEPYMNTEAFF. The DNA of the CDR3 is TGTGCCAGCAGTGAGGAGCCTTACATGAACACTGAAGCTTTCTTT.

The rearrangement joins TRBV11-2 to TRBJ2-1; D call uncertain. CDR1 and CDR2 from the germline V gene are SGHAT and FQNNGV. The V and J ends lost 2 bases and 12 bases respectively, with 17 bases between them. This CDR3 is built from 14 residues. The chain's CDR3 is CASSLRWWNSVQFF. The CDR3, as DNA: TGTGCCAGCAGCTTAAGGTGGTGGAACAGTGTGCAGTTCTTC.

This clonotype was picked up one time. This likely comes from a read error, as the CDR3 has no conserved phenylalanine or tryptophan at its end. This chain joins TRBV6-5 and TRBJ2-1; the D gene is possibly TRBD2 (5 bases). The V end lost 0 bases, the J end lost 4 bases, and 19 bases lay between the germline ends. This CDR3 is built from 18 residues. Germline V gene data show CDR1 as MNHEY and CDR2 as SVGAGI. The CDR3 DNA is TGTGCCAGCAGTTACTCGAGGCGGGCCCTGGCTTCTTACAATGAGCAGTTCCTC. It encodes CASSYSRRALASYNEQFL.